This T cell receptor beta chain derives from a study of T-cell memory formation after mild COVID-19. Study-level findings and limits: Mainly CM and EM harbored the contracting CD4+ clones; mainly EMRA harbored the CD8+ ones.

The TCR alpha and TCR beta cDNA libraries, bearing sample barcodes and UMIs, were generated by 5'RACE using constant-segment primers. TCRdb ran MiXCR on the 5' RACE reads and lists one entry per CDR3 protein. The sample lists a few hundred thousand distinct CDR3 sequences, roughly 18% occurring once. CDR1 is SEHNR and CDR2 is FQNEAQ in the germline V gene (reference sequence). The V end lost 5 bases, the J end lost 6 bases, and 16 bases lay between the germline ends. CDR3 size: 14 residues. Remarks on this clonotype: Its antigen is not known.

Sequenced: PBMCs or a T cell subset sorted from them (not recorded which). This chain uses TRBV7-9 with TRBJ1-1; tentatively, D is TRBD1 (6 bases). The TCR originated in a man younger than 35 who had mild COVID-19 (a few samples of this study predate the infection). Cell type and time point are not known. The CDR3 loop is CASSRTGGLAEAFF. Here the CDR3 DNA reads TGTGCCAGCAGCCGGACCGGGGGGCTCGCTGAAGCTTTCTTT.